The clone carrying this TCR beta chain was observed a few times. What it binds is unknown. This record belongs to a study of liver allograft versus peripheral blood T cells. Across the whole study: Repertoires of T cell receptors in transplanted livers were compared with recipients' peripheral blood repertoires.

Study-wide findings and caveats: Within liver allografts, T cell receptor repertoires were reportedly different from those in peripheral blood.

Trimming cost V 1 base and J 2 bases, with 11 bases left between them. Germline assignment: CDR1 SGHAT and CDR2 FQNNGV. The CDR3 is 15 residues long. TCRdb used MiXCR to reprocess the reads, holding one entry per CDR3 protein. Among 8,600 or so distinct CDR3 sequences listed, approximately 18% were seen once. This clonotype was obtained from a human patient who had a liver transplant. The T cells may come from the graft donor. The J gene is TRBJ1-1, the V gene TRBV11-2; D possibly corresponds to TRBD1 (5 bases). CDR3 in amino acids: CASSLGQGGNTEAFF. The CDR3 bases are TGTGCCAGCAGCTTAGGTCAGGGTGGCAACACTGAAGCTTTCTTT.